These 9 T cell receptor beta chains were sequenced from one sample in a study of blood T cell repertoires in COVID-19 (dated by TCRdb to the early 2020s). Library construction relied on the immunoSEQ multiplex PCR assay. Entries here come from immuneACCESS through TCRdb and include only in-frame sequences with V and J called. Some clones fail to appear in such tables; in the studies checked, an unresolved V gene covers under half of the shortfall, and the cause of the remainder is unknown. Counted in this sample were hundreds of thousands of clones; approximately 78% of them appeared once. The ten largest clones capture about 5% of the sample. The sequencing input was PBMCs or T cells enriched from blood (not recorded which). The receptor source for this set is a man aged 35-49 years who had been exposed to COVID-19.

The chain joins TRBV7-9 to TRBJ2-7, with 10 bases that match TRBD1. Trimming cost V 6 bases and J 6 bases; bases outside gene matches: 14. From germline, CDR1 is SEHNR and CDR2 FQNEAQ (reference sequence). This CDR3 region has 16 residues. CDR3 protein: CASSYTMRDRGSEQYF. CDR3 nucleotide sequence: TGTGCCAGCAGTTATACCATGCGGGACAGGGGCTCCGAGCAGTACTTC.

The chain employs TRBV2 and TRBJ1-1; D possibly corresponds to TRBD1 (6 bases). The CDR3 is 13 amino acids. CDR1 is SNHLY and CDR2 is FYNNEI in the germline V gene. V was pared by 4 bases and J by 5 bases, with 11 bases between. CDR3 in DNA: TGTGCCAGCAGTGCCAGGGGCTCGACTGAAGCTTTCTTT. It specifies CASSARGSTEAFF.

V usage is TRBV9 and J usage is TRBJ1-4; 8 positions agree with TRBD1. Unmatched junction bases numbered 9, after V lost 6 bases and J lost 5 bases. The CDR3 consists of 15 residues. Germline loops: CDR1 SGDLS, CDR2 YYNGEE. CDR3 sequence: CASIVIRDRNEKLFF. The CDR3 DNA reads TGTGCCAGCATCGTCATCCGGGACAGGAATGAAAAACTGTTTTTT.

The gene calls are TRBV5-8 and TRBJ2-1, with 10 bases fitting TRBD2. Germline V CDR1 and CDR2: SGHTS, YDEGEE. The junction had 6 bases not matched to a gene; V was cut back by 3 bases and J by 9 bases. CDR3 length equals 14 residues. The DNA of the CDR3 is TGTGCCAGCAGCTATCCTAGCGGGAGACGTGAGCAGTTCTTC. The encoded protein is CASSYPSGRREQFF. The entire variable domain, with the rest obtained from reference TRBV5-8 and TRBJ2-1, is as follows: EAGVTQSPTHLIKTRGQQATLRCSPISGHTSVYWYQQALGLGLQFLLWYDEGEERNRGNFPPRFSGRQFPNYSSELNVNALELEDSALYLCASSYPSGRREQFFGPGTRLTVL.

The chain has TRBV4-2 and TRBJ2-6; TRBD1 aligns across 7 bases. J gave up 13 bases and V 4 bases, and 31 bases lay outside the gene matches. Germline V gene data show CDR1 as LGHNA and CDR2 as YNFKEQ. This CDR3 has 21 residues. The CDR3: CASSPQGTAADFALARVVLTF. In DNA form, the CDR3 reads TGTGCCAGCAGCCCCCAGGGGACAGCCGCCGATTTTGCGTTGGCCCGGGTAGTCCTGACTTTC.

This chain uses TRBV19 with TRBJ2-5; D may be TRBD1 (6 bases). From germline, CDR1 is LNHDA and CDR2 SQIVND (reference sequence). The V end lost 5 bases, the J end lost 4 bases, and 20 bases lay between the germline ends. The CDR3 extends over 16 amino acids. The CDR3 sequence: CASSPDRSLQGETQYF. The CDR3 DNA sequence: TGTGCCAGTAGTCCCGATCGCTCTTTACAGGGAGAGACCCAGTACTTC.

V usage is TRBV24-1 and J usage is TRBJ2-1, with 7 bases aligning to TRBD1. This CDR3 is 13 amino acids long. Per the germline V gene, CDR1 is KGHDR and CDR2 is SFDVKD. J lost 4 bases, V lost 5 bases, and 1 base had no gene match. CDR3 in amino acids: CATSVGQYNEQFF. In DNA form, the CDR3 reads TGTGCCACCAGTGTGGGACAGTACAATGAGCAGTTCTTC.

The chain employs TRBV12-3 or TRBV12-4 and TRBJ2-2, with D perhaps matching TRBD2 (6 bases). Deletions cut 8 bases from V and 6 bases from J, with 10 bases between. CDR3 length: 12 residues. The CDR3 DNA reads as TGTGCCAGCTTTGGGACTGCCGGGGAGCTGTTTTTT. Translating it yields CASFGTAGELFF.

This chain connects TRBV6-2 or TRBV6-3 to TRBJ1-2; no definite D call. V gave up 2 bases and J gave up 5 bases, with 9 bases separating them. The CDR3 totals 13 residues. The germline V gene has CDR1 MNHEY and CDR2 SVGEGT. CDR3 sequence: CASSYLQTYGYTF. CDR3 DNA: TGTGCCAGCAGTTACCTACAGACATATGGCTACACCTTC.